The 5 T cell receptor beta chains listed next were all sequenced from one sample in a study of blood T cells in healthy people across ages. Primed by a sample-barcoded 5' primer and a J-beta primer mix, a second PCR proceeded for 7 to 11 cycles. Via MiXCR, TCRdb re-called the 5' RACE reads, giving one row per CDR3 protein. The table records about 1.4 million distinct CDR3 sequences, almost 60% of them present only once. The sample consisted of blood. All receptors come from a man aged 18 to 30 in good health.

This rearrangement joins TRBV4-1 to TRBJ2-3; 13 nucleotides match TRBD2. From germline, CDR1 is MGHRA and CDR2 YSYEKL. Trimming took 1 base from V and 6 from J; bases not matched to a gene: 16. This CDR3 region has 20 residues. CDR3 region: CASSQAGGLAGFYPGDTQYF. CDR3 nucleotide sequence: TGCGCCAGCAGCCAAGCAGGGGGACTAGCGGGGTTTTATCCCGGGGATACGCAGTATTTT.

This clonotype turned up a few times. The genes are TRBV29-1 and TRBJ2-1, with TRBD1 identical over 8 bases. V gave up 3 bases and J gave up 8 bases; unmatched junction bases: 3. The CDR3 covers 12 residues. The germline gives CDR1 SQVTM, CDR2 ANQGSEA. CDR3 in DNA: TGCAGCGTTGACGGACAGGGCTATGAGCAGTTCTTC. Its protein is CSVDGQGYEQFF.

V is TRBV2 and J is TRBJ1-1; D unclear. This CDR3 contains 14 residues. Per the germline V gene, CDR1 is SNHLY and CDR2 is FYNNEI. V was shortened by 5 bases and J by 0 bases, with 10 bases between the two germline ends. CDR3 nucleotide sequence: TGTGCCAGCAGTATCAGGATGGTGAACACTGAAGCTTTCTTT. This codes for CASSIRMVNTEAFF.

This clonotype was detected only a few times. The gene calls are TRBV5-6 and TRBJ2-3; no reliable D call. Germline assignment: CDR1 SGHDT and CDR2 YYEEEE. This CDR3 is built from 14 residues. The V end was cut by 0 bases, the J end by 3 bases, with 8 bases between. The CDR3 nucleotides read TGTGCCAGCAGCTTGGCCGAGGAAACAGATACGCAGTATTTT. Amino acids: CASSLAEETDTQYF.

The rearrangement joins TRBV14 to TRBJ1-6; tentatively, D is TRBD1 (5 bases). Trimming pared 4 bases from V and 9 bases from J, leaving 10 bases between. The CDR3 totals 13 residues. Looked up from germline, CDR1 is SGHDN and CDR2 is FVKESK. CDR3 region: CASSPSRGSPLHF. In nucleotides, the CDR3 is TGTGCCAGCAGCCCATCAAGGGGTTCACCCCTCCACTTT.